Listed here are 5 T cell receptor beta chains from one sample, sequenced in a study of T cell responses to AZD1222 COVID-19 vaccine. The protocol was immunoSEQ multiplex PCR, while the TCRdb copy is restricted to in-frame clones and leaves out a portion. Among 250,000 to 300,000 clones listed, 85% to 95% were seen once. The sample here was peripheral blood, taken 28 days after the second AZD1222 dose. All receptors derive from an adult who received the AZD1222 COVID-19 vaccine.

Comment on this clone: Germline is not matched at one junction end, which may reflect a read error. This chain uses TRBV4-1 with TRBJ2-4; 8 positions agree with TRBD2. The germline V gene has CDR1 MGHRA and CDR2 YSYEKL. This CDR3 region has 13 residues. DNA of the CDR3: TGCGCCAGCAGCCGGACCCCCGGGACTAGTCGCTCTTTC. This gives the protein CASSRTPGTSRSF.

V gene TRBV19 combines with J gene TRBJ2-3, with 9 nucleotides matching TRBD1. The CDR3 extends over 14 amino acids. The V gene's germline CDR1 is LNHDA and CDR2 SQIVND (reference sequence). Trimming took 8 bases from V and 0 from J; bases not matched to a gene: 3. For the CDR3, the DNA is TGTGCCAGTGGGACAGGGAGGAGCACAGATACGCAGTATTTT. It yields the protein CASGTGRSTDTQYF.

V is TRBV6-5 and J is TRBJ1-1, with D possibly being TRBD1 (5 bases). CDR3 size: 14 residues. V was pared by 7 bases and J by 4 bases, with 16 bases between. Germline assignment: CDR1 MNHEY and CDR2 SVGAGI. CDR3 sequence (DNA): TGTGCCAGCACCCTAGATCGGGGGGGCACTGAAGCTTTCTTT. Protein sequence: CASTLDRGGTEAFF.

V and J are TRBV6-2 or TRBV6-3 and TRBJ2-1; D possibly corresponds to TRBD2 (5 bases). This CDR3 comprises 15 residues. Germline lookup yields CDR1 MNHEY and CDR2 SVGEGT. V lost 2 bases and J 4 bases, leaving 12 bases between the germline ends. CDR3 DNA: TGTGCCAGCAGTTACATTGCGGGTTCTTACAATGAGCAGTTCTTC. Its translation: CASSYIAGSYNEQFF.

The chain uses TRBV18 and TRBJ2-3, with 13 nucleotides matching TRBD2. CDR1 is KGHSH and CDR2 is LQKENI in the germline V gene. V lost 5 bases to trimming and J lost 4 bases; unmatched junction nucleotides: 12. The CDR3 length is 18 residues. The CDR3 loop is CASSATSGGAAVADTQYF. As DNA, the CDR3 is TGTGCCAGCTCAGCTACTAGCGGGGGGGCAGCGGTGGCAGATACGCAGTATTTT.